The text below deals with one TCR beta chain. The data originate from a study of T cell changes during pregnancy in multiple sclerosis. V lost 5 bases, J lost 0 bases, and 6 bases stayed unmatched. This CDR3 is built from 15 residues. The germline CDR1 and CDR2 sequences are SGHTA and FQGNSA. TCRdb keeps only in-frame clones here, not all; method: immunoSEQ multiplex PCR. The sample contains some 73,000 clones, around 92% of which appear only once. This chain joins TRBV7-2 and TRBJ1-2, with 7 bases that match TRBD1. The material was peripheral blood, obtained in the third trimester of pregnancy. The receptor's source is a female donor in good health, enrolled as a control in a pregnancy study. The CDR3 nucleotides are TGTGCCAGCAGCCCTTCCCAGGGGGCTAACTATGGCTACACCTTC. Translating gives CASSPSQGANYGYTF.